A selection of T cell receptor beta chains follows, all from one sample in a study of technical replicates of blood from a few donors. Clones were sequenced by immunoSEQ multiplex PCR, and TCRdb holds only the in-frame ones, with some missing. The sample records approximately 82,000 clones, 96% being singletons. Sequenced material: T cells isolated from PBMCs. These receptors were collected from a human donor in good health. Each CDR3 is given without its conserved first and last residue. The order of the fields is CDR3 length, clone size, V gene, CDR3 protein. The listing skips clone size in some rows; elsewhere it reads once, few, many or a size class.

>11|NA|TRBV7-9
AIQNQANYEQY
>13|NA|TRBV27
ASSFRTVSYNEQF
>11|NA|TRBV6-5
ASSYSGGNEQY
>12|NA|TRBV28
ASSFARSTDTQY
>12|NA|TRBV7-3
ASSLMGGPYEQY
>14|NA|TRBV7-2
ASSLDGRGGYTEAF
>14|NA|TRBV28
ASSQEAGVGTDTQY
>12|NA|TRBV19
ASGLGGSGNTIY
>12|NA|TRBV11-1
ASSLGLSYNEQF
>13|NA|TRBV10-3
AIGGGTSGNGEQF
>12|NA|TRBV7-8
ASSLTGEDQPQH
>10|NA|TRBV9
ASSVVGGEQY
>13|NA|TRBV4-1
ASSQGGQSYYGYT
>10|NA|TRBV27
ASSLAGIEQF
>9|NA|TRBV6-5
ATSIALEQY
>13|NA|TRBV6-6
ASSHVLGIYFEQY
>13|once|TRBV5-4
ASSLGLAGSYEQY
>12|NA|TRBV27
ASSKTSVQETQY
>14|once|TRBV5-6
ASSKGTGAQIQPQH
>11|NA|TRBV5-1
ASSSMATYEQY
>14|NA|TRBV11-2
ASSSPRGGSYNEQF
>12|NA|TRBV5-1
ASSLVQGNTEAF
>13|NA|TRBV5-1
ASEKGQGITDTQY
>12|NA|TRBV7-8
ASSLGGWGTEAF
>10|once|TRBV7-9
ASSLVSYEQF
>13|NA|TRBV19
ASSAEGASSYEQY
>9|NA|TRBV20-1
SARAGGGYT
>12|NA|TRBV18
ASSQGHTNEKLF
>12|NA|TRBV7-6
ASSQRGDTYEQY